This T cell receptor beta chain appears in the sequencing data of a study of blood T cell repertoires in COVID-19. In the authors' methods: Estimation of nucleated cell counts was performed using reference gene primer amplification. Assay used: immunoSEQ multiplex PCR; TCRdb lists only in-frame clones, some missing. The DNA was the basis for D and trimming; V, J and clone size are from that table. The sample lists some 230,000 clones; roughly 79% were seen once. The CDR3 is 11 residues long. The chain has TRBV21-1 and TRBJ1-5; the table's D call, TRBD1, was not checked against the DNA. TRBV21-1 is a recognized pseudogene. The sequence came from a middle-aged man who had recovered from COVID-19. Sequenced input: PBMCs or T cells enriched from blood (not recorded which). CDR3 bases: TGTGCCAGCCTACAGGGTCAGCCCCAGCATTTT. As protein: CASLQGQPQHF.